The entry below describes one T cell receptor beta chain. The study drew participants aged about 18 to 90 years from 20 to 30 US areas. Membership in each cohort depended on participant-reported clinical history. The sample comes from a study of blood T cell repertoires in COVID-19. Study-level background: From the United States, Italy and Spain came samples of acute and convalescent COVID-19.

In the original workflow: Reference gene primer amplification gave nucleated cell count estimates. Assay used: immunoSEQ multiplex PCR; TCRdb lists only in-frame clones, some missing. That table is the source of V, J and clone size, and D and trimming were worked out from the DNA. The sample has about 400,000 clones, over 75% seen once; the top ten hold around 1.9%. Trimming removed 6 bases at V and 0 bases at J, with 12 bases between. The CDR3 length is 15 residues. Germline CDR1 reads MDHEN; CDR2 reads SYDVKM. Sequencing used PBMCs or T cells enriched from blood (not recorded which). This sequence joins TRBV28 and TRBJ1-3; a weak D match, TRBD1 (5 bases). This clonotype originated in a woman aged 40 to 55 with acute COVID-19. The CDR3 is CASSLGQGSGNTIYF. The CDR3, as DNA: TGTGCCAGCAGCTTGGGGCAGGGCTCTGGAAACACCATATATTTT.